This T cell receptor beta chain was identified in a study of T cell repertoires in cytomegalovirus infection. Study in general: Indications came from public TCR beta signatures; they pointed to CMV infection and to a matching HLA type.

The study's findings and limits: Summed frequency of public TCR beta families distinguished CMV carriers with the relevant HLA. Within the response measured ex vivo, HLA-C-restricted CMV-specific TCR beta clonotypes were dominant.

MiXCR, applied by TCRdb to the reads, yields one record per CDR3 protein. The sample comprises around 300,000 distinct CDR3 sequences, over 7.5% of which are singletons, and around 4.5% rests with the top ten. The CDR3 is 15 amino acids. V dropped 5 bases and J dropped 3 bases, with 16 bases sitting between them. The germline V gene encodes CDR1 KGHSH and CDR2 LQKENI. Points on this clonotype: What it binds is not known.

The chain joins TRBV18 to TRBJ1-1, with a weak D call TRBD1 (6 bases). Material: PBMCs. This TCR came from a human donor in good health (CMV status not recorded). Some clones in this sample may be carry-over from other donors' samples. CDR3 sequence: CASSIRQVVDTEAFF. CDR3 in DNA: TGTGCCAGCTCAATCCGACAGGTGGTGGACACTGAAGCTTTCTTT.